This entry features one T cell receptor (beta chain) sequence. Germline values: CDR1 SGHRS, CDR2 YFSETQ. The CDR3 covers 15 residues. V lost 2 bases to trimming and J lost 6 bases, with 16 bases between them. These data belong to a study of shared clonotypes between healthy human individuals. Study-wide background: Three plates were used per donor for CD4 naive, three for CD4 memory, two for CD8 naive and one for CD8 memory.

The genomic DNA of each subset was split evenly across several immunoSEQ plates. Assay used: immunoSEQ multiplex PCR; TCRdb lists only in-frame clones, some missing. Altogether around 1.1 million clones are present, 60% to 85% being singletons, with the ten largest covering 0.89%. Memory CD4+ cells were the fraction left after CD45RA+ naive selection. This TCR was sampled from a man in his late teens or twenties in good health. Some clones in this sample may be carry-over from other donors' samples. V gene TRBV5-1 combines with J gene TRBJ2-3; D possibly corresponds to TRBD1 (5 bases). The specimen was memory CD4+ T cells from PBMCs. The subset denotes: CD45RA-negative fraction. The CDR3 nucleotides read TGCGCCAGCAGCTTAGGCACAGCCTCAGGGGATACGCAGTATTTT. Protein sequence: CASSLGTASGDTQYF.